Listed here are 16 T cell receptor beta chains from one sample, sequenced in a study of T cells in Graves' hyperthyroidism and ophthalmopathy. Amplification of TCR beta CDR3 regions was performed using RNA transcripts as template. Carried out on the TCR CDR3, a first-round RT-PCR used the HTBI primer set. TCRdb passed the multiplex PCR reads through MiXCR, listing each CDR3 protein once. The sample records under 65,000 distinct CDR3 sequences, approximately 53% being singletons. Sequenced: blood. These receptors were taken from a woman aged 60 to 75 with Graves' ophthalmopathy.

This clonotype was counted ten times or more. A much larger clone differs by one base, so this may be a read error. The chain employs TRBV4-3 and TRBJ2-7; D could derive from TRBD1 or TRBD2 (5 bases each). CDR3 length: 14 residues. V gave up 4 bases and J gave up 4 bases, with 14 bases separating them. CDR1 LGHNA and CDR2 YSLEER come from the germline V gene. CDR3 residues: CASSLSQGAYEQYF. The CDR3 nucleotides read TGCGCCAGCAGCCTTTCCCAGGGAGCTTACGAGCAGTACTTC.

The rearrangement uses TRBV7-9 and TRBJ2-2, with D possibly being TRBD2 (6 bases). Germline V gene sequence: CDR1 SEHNR, CDR2 FQNEAQ (reference sequence). This CDR3 region has 17 residues. Trimming shortened V by 5 bases and J by 4 bases, and 20 bases separated the two germline ends. CDR3 sequence: CASSPDPGTSSTGELFF. DNA of the CDR3: TGTGCCAGCAGCCCCGACCCAGGGACTTCTAGCACCGGGGAGCTGTTTTTT.

About this clonotype: Germline is not matched at one junction end, which may reflect a read error. V usage is TRBV4-3 and J usage is TRBJ1-2; D is unclear. The CDR3 is made up of 13 amino acids. Germline V gene lookup returns CDR1 LGHNA and CDR2 YSLEER. The CDR3 region has the DNA TGCGCCGGCAGCCAAGTTGAAAACCATGGCTACACCTTC. Translating it yields CAGSQVENHGYTF.

This clonotype was detected ten times or more. This rearrangement joins TRBV7-4 to TRBJ1-1; tentative D call: TRBD1 (5 bases). CDR1 and CDR2 from the germline V gene are SGHVT and SQSDAQ. This CDR3 is 15 amino acids long. The V gene lost 4 bases and the J gene lost 5 bases, with 17 bases spanning the gap. The CDR3 DNA reads as TGTGCCAGCAGCTCGCCCCCGGGGCGGGAGACTGAAGCTTTCTTT. It codes for CASSSPPGRETEAFF.

This clonotype showed up many times. The V gene is TRBV5-5, the J gene TRBJ2-7; unclear D gene. V lost 0 bases to trimming and J lost 6 bases, with 7 bases between them. Germline CDR1 and CDR2: SGHKS and YYEKEE (reference sequence). The CDR3 is 12 residues long. CDR3 in amino acids: CASSLGVSEQYF. The CDR3 coding sequence is TGTGCCAGCAGCTTGGGCGTCTCCGAGCAGTACTTC.

This clonotype was observed at least ten times. The J gene is TRBJ1-1, the V gene TRBV6-6; the D gene is possibly TRBD1 (6 bases). V was cut by 4 bases and J by 2 bases, with 11 bases left in between. CDR1 is MNHNY and CDR2 is SVGAGI in the germline V gene (reference sequence). The CDR3 is 14 amino acids. For the CDR3, the DNA is TGTGCCAGCAGTTCTAGGGGACATAACACTGAAGCTTTCTTT. Its translation: CASSSRGHNTEAFF.

This chain uses TRBV20-1 with TRBJ1-1, with D unresolved. V was shortened by 1 base and J by 0 bases, with 6 bases between the two germline ends. CDR3 length equals 13 residues. Germline V CDR1 and CDR2: DFQATT, SNEGSKA (reference sequence). In DNA, the CDR3 is TGCAGTGCTAGAGCCGTCATGAACACTGAAGCTTTCTTT. Residues: CSARAVMNTEAFF.

The chain couples TRBV20-1 to TRBJ2-1; D is perhaps TRBD1 (6 bases). Germline V gives CDR1 DFQATT, CDR2 SNEGSKA (reference sequence). Trimming cost V 6 bases and J 5 bases, with 17 bases left between them. The CDR3 totals 14 residues. CDR3 DNA sequence: TGCAGTGCCACACAGGGAAGGGCCAACAATGAGCAGTTCTTC. It translates to CSATQGRANNEQFF.

The chain couples TRBV2 to TRBJ2-3; TRBD2 aligns across 7 bases. The CDR3 sequence is 17 residues long. Germline assignment: CDR1 SNHLY and CDR2 FYNNEI. The V and J ends lost 3 bases and 2 bases, in that order; junction bases with no gene match: 11. The CDR3 region is CASSDTIGGRYTDTQYF. CDR3 DNA sequence: TGTGCCAGCAGTGACACGATTGGCGGGAGATACACAGATACGCAGTATTTT.

Remarks on this clonotype: Because it lacks the conserved phenylalanine or tryptophan at the end, this CDR3 is likely a read error. It is unclear where the CDR3 begins or ends on the DNA, so no DNA is shown, and the CDR3 is as TCRdb lists it. The CDR3 sequence is CASSLIRLGV. The chain links TRBV7-9 to TRBJ2-2; the table gives TRBD1 as D, unverified against the DNA. Per germline, CDR1 SEHNR and CDR2 FQNEAQ (reference sequence). The CDR3 is 10 amino acids long, termini counted.

For this clonotype: The CDR3 does not end in the conserved phenylalanine or tryptophan, so this is likely a read error. It is unclear where the CDR3 begins or ends on the DNA, so no DNA is shown, and the CDR3 is as TCRdb lists it. The rearrangement joins TRBV11-2 to TRBJ1-1; TRBD1 is the table's D call, not checked against the DNA. The CDR3 sequence runs 13 residues, both termini included. Germline loops: CDR1 SGHAT, CDR2 FQNNGV. The chain's CDR3 is CASSSGQYTEAFL.

A word on this clonotype: A single base separates this from a much larger clone, so it may be a read error. The CDR3 DNA sequence: TGTGCCAGCTCACGGACAGAGAATCAGCCCCAGCATTTT. This translates into CASSRTENQPQHF. The chain recombines TRBV18 with TRBJ1-5, with D possibly TRBD1 on 6 matching bases. V was pared by 4 bases and J by 4 bases, with 8 bases between. Germline lookup yields CDR1 KGHSH and CDR2 LQKENI. This CDR3 is 13 amino acids long.

The count of this clonotype is one. The V call is TRBV10-2, the J call TRBJ2-7; 10 bases map to TRBD2. The V and J ends lost 6 bases and 4 bases, in that order; junction bases with no gene match: 6. In germline, CDR1 is WSHSY, CDR2 SAAADI. The CDR3 is 14 residues long. The CDR3 region is CASRGASGSYEQYF. The CDR3 region has the DNA TGCGCCAGCAGGGGAGCTAGCGGGAGTTACGAGCAGTACTTC.

The V gene is TRBV25-1, the J gene TRBJ2-5, with no clear D. V shed 2 bases and J shed 0 bases, with 7 bases lying between them. Germline V gene sequence: CDR1 MGHDK, CDR2 SYGVNS. The CDR3 has 14 residues. The CDR3 loop is CASSEPGNQETQYF. CDR3 coding DNA: TGTGCCAGCAGTGAACCCGGAAACCAAGAGACCCAGTACTTC.

This clonotype was found many times. The chain recombines TRBV7-9 with TRBJ2-1; a weak D match, TRBD1 (5 bases). Between the trimmed V and J ends, which lost 2 bases and 6 bases, there was a span of 11 bases. Germline loops: CDR1 SEHNR, CDR2 FQNEAQ (reference sequence). The CDR3 is 14 amino acids. The CDR3, as DNA: TGTGCCAGCAGCTTAAGCAAGGGGATCAATGAGCAGTTCTTC. Translating gives CASSLSKGINEQFF.

The chain carries TRBV9 and TRBJ2-7, with 7 nucleotides matching TRBD1. This CDR3 region has 14 residues. The J segment lost 6 bases and the V segment lost 0 bases, leaving 6 bases of the junction unmatched. Germline V gene data show CDR1 as SGDLS and CDR2 as YYNGEE. The CDR3 DNA is TGTGCCAGCAGCGTAGAGGGGACAGTACGCGAGCAGTACTTC. This codes for CASSVEGTVREQYF.